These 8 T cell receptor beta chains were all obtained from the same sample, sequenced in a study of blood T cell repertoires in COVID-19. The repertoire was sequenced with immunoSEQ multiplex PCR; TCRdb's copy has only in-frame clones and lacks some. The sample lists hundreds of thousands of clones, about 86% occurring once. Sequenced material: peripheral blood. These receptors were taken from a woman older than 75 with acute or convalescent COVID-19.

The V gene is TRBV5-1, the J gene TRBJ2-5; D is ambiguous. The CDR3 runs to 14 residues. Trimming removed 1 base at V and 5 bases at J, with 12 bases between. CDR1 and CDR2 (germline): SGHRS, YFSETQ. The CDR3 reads CASSLNSLSETQYF. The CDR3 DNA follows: TGCGCCAGCAGCTTGAACAGTTTAAGTGAGACCCAGTACTTC. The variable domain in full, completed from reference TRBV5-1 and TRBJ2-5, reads KAGVTQTPRYLIKTRGQQVTLSCSPISGHRSVSWYQQTPGQGLQFLFEYFSETQRNKGNFPGRFSGRQFSNSRSEMNVSTLELGDSALYLCASSLNSLSETQYFGPGTRLLVL.

The CDR3 DNA sequence: TGTGCCAGTACCCGACAGGCAGGGAGATATGGCTACACCTTC. Translated, it gives CASTRQAGRYGYTF. The chain combines TRBV19 with TRBJ1-2, with D maybe TRBD1 (6 bases). The CDR3 consists of 14 residues. In germline, CDR1 is LNHDA, CDR2 SQIVND (reference sequence). Trimming stripped 7 bases from V and 5 bases from J, with 17 bases between.

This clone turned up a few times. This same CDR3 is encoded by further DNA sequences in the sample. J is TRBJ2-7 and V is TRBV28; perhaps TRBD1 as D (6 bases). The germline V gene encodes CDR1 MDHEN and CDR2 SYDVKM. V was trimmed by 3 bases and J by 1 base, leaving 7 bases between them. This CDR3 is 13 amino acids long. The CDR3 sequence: CASSFRGSYEQYF. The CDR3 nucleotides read TGTGCCAGCAGTTTCAGGGGATCCTACGAGCAGTACTTC.

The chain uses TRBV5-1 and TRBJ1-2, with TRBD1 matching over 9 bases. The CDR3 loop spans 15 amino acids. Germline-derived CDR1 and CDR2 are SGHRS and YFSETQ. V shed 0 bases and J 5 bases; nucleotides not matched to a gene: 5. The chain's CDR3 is CASSLAGTGQYGYTF. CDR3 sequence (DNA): TGCGCCAGCAGCTTGGCAGGGACAGGGCAATATGGCTACACCTTC.

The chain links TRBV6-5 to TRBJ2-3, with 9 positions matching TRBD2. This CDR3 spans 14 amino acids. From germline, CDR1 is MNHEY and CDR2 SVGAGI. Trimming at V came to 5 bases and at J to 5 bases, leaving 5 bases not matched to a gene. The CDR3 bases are TGTGCCAGCAGTCTGCGGGGGGGGTTAGATACGCAGTATTTT. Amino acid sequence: CASSLRGGLDTQYF.

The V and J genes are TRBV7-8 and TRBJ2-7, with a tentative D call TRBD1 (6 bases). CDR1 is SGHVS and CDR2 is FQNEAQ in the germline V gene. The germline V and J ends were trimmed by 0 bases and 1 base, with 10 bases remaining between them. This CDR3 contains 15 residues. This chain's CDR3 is CASSLARDISYEQYF. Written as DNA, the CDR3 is TGTGCCAGCAGCTTAGCCCGGGACATATCCTACGAGCAGTACTTC.

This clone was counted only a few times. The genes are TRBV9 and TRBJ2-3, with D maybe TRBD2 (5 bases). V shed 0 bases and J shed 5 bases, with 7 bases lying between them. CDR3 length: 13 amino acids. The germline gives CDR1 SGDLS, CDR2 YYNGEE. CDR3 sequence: CASSVVGRDTQYF. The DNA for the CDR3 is TGTGCCAGCAGCGTAGTAGGGAGAGATACGCAGTATTTT.

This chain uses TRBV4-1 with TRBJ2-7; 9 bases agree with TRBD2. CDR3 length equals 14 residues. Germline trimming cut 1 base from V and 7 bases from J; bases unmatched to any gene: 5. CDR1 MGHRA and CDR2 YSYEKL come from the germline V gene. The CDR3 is CASSQGGGAGEQYF. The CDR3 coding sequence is TGCGCCAGCAGCCAAGGCGGGGGGGCCGGGGAGCAGTACTTC.